This record looks at one T cell receptor beta chain sequence and its context. Its antigen is undetermined. The CDR3 contains 13 residues. Germline V gene data show CDR1 as MNHNS and CDR2 as SASEGT. V was shortened by 2 bases and J by 7 bases, with 11 bases between the two germline ends. The data originate from a study of siplizumab effects on memory and regulatory T cells. Findings and caveats of the study: Roughly 75-95% of proliferating CD4+ or CD8+ clones lacked an assignable naive or memory phenotype. Siplizumab significantly reduced alloreactive sequences traceable to unstimulated CD4+ memory cells. In controls, about 28% of mappable alloreactive CD4+ clones were Treg-derived on average, versus just under 70% with siplizumab. Unstimulated subsets accounted for the mapping of only a minor share of the clones that were alloreactive.

Produced via immunoSEQ multiplex PCR; TCRdb's table is partial and in-frame only. The sample records fewer than 120,000 clones, around nine tenths being singletons. The V gene is TRBV6-1, the J gene TRBJ1-1; D is uncertain. The specimen was CD4+ T cells sorted from blood. The TCR was taken from a human donor in good health. The CDR3 DNA reads TGTGCCAGCAGTGAAAGTAGGGTTAATGAAGCTTTCTTT. This translates into CASSESRVNEAFF.